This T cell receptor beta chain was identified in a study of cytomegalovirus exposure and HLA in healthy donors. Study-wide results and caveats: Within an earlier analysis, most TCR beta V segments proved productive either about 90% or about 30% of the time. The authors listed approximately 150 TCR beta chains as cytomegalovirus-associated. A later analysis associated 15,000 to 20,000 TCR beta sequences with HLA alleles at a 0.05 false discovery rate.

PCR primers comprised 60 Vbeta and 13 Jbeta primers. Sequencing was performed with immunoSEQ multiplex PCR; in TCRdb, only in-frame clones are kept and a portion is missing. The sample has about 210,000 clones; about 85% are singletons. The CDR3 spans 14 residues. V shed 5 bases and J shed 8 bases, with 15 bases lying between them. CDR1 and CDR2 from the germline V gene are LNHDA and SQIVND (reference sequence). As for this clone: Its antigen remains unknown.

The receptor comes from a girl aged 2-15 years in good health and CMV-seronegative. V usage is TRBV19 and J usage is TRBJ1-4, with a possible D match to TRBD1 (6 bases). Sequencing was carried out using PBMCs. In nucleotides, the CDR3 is TGTGCCAGTAGTCCTACAGGGTCATCCGAAAAACTGTTTTTT. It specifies CASSPTGSSEKLFF.